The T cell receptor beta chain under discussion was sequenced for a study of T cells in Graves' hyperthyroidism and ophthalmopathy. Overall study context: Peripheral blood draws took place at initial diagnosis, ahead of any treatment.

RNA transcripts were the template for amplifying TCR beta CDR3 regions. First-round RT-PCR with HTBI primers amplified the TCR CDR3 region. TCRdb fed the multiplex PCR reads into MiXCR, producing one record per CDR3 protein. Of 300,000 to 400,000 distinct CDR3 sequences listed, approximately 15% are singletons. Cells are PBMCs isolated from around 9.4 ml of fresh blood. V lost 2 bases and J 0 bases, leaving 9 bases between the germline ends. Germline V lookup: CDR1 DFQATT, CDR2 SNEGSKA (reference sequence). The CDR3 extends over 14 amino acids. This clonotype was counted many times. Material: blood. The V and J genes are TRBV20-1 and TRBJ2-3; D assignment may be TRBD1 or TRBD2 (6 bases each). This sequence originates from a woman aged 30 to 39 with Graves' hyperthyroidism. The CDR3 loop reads CSARRGVSTDTQYF. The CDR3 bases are TGCAGTGCTAGAAGGGGGGTAAGCACAGATACGCAGTATTTT.